This TCR beta chain was obtained from a study of T cell changes during pregnancy in multiple sclerosis. The table came from immunoSEQ multiplex PCR; TCRdb's copy has only in-frame clones and leaves some out. This table has under 110,000 clones, 75% to 95% appearing once. There are 15 residues in the CDR3. The J gene is TRBJ2-7, the V gene TRBV21-1; the listed D gene, TRBD1, was not tested against the DNA. TRBV21-1 is assigned pseudogene status. The receptor comes from a female donor with multiple sclerosis, enrolled in a pregnancy study. The material was peripheral blood, obtained in the second trimester of pregnancy. The CDR3 loop reads CASSSRDRHEGEQYF. CDR3 in DNA: TGTGCCAGCAGCAGCCGGGACAGGCACGAAGGGGAGCAGTACTTC.